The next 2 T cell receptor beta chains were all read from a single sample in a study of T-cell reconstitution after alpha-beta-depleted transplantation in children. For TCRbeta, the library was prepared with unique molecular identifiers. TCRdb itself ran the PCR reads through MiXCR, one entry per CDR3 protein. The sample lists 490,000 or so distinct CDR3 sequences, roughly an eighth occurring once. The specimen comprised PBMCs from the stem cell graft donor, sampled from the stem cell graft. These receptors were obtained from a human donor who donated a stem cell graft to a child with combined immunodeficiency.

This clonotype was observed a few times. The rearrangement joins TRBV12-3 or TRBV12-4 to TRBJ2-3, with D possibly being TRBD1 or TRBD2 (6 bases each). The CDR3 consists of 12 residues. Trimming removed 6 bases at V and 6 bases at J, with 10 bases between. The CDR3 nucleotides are TGTGCCAGCAGCGGGGGCGGGGATACGCAGTATTTT. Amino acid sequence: CASSGGGDTQYF.

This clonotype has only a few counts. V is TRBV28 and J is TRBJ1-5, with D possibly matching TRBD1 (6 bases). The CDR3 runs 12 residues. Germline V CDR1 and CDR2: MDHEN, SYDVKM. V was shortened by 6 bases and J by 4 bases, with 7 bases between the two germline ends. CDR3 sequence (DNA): TGTGCCAGCAGGAGGGGGAATCAGCCCCAGCATTTT. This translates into CASRRGNQPQHF.